The 22 T cell receptor beta chains listed next were all sequenced from one sample in a study of T-cell memory formation after mild COVID-19. TCRdb reanalysed the 5' RACE reads using MiXCR and keeps one entry per CDR3 protein. The table lists just over 200,000 distinct CDR3 sequences, 7.5% to 10% of them singletons, with 3.5% in the top ten. Sample: PBMCs or a T cell subset sorted from them (not recorded which). The receptors originated from a man in his late teens or twenties who had mild COVID-19 (a few samples of this study predate the infection). Cell type and time point are not known.

The genes are TRBV29-1 and TRBJ1-2, with TRBD1 as a possible D gene (5 bases). CDR3 size: 13 residues. Trimming removed 0 bases at V and 4 bases at J, with 9 bases between. CDR1 is SQVTM and CDR2 is ANQGSEA in the germline V gene. CDR3 protein: CSVEEDSSYGYTF. CDR3 nucleotide sequence: TGCAGCGTTGAAGAAGACAGCTCCTATGGCTACACCTTC. Full variable domain (remainder filled in from reference TRBV29-1 and TRBJ1-2): SAVISQKPSRDICQRGTSLTIQCQVDSQVTMMFWYRQQPGQSLTLIATANQGSEATYESGFVIDKFPISRPNLTFSTLTVSNMSPEDSSIYLCSVEEDSSYGYTFGSGTRLTVV.

This clonotype came up many times. The chain uses TRBV13 and TRBJ2-2; D may be TRBD2 (5 bases). CDR3 length: 15 amino acids. Between the trimmed V and J ends, which lost 4 bases and 0 bases, there was a span of 9 bases. Germline V gives CDR1 PRHDT, CDR2 FYEKMQ (reference sequence). As DNA, the CDR3 is TGTGCCAGCAGCTCTGGGAGTGCGAACACCGGGGAGCTGTTTTTT. Protein product: CASSSGSANTGELFF.

This clonotype has only a few counts. The V gene is TRBV20-1, the J gene TRBJ2-3; TRBD2 matches at 10 bases. The CDR3 is made up of 14 amino acids. Germline V lookup: CDR1 DFQATT, CDR2 SNEGSKA (reference sequence). J gave up 4 bases and V 5 bases, and 6 bases lay outside the gene matches. The CDR3 coding sequence is TGCAGTGCTTCGAGCGGGGGGGCTCCAGATACGCAGTATTTT. Its translation: CSASSGGAPDTQYF.

There are a few counts of this clonotype. The chain has TRBV7-2 and TRBJ2-2; 10 bases map to TRBD1. Per the germline V gene, CDR1 is SGHTA and CDR2 is FQGNSA. This CDR3 spans 15 amino acids. V shed 10 bases and J 6 bases; nucleotides not matched to a gene: 11. The CDR3 loop reads CATRTDRGRSGELFF. As DNA, the CDR3 is TGTGCCACCCGTACCGACAGGGGGCGTTCCGGGGAGCTGTTTTTT.

This clonotype was picked up many times. The chain couples TRBV20-1 to TRBJ1-1, with D uncertain. The germline CDR1 and CDR2 sequences are DFQATT and SNEGSKA (reference sequence). V lost 0 bases, J lost 2 bases, and 7 bases lay in between. The CDR3 loop spans 13 amino acids. CDR3 region: CSARDGQNTEAFF. Written as DNA, the CDR3 is TGCAGTGCTAGAGATGGTCAAAACACTGAAGCTTTCTTT.

The chain joins TRBV5-1 to TRBJ2-3; 7 bases agree with TRBD2. V gave up 4 bases and J gave up 2 bases; unmatched junction bases: 7. This CDR3 contains 15 residues. Germline-derived CDR1 and CDR2 are SGHRS and YFSETQ. This CDR3 reads CASSTAGRDTDTQYF. For the CDR3, the DNA is TGCGCCAGCAGCACAGCGGGACGAGACACAGATACGCAGTATTTT. The entire variable domain, with the rest obtained from reference TRBV5-1 and TRBJ2-3, is as follows: KAGVTQTPRYLIKTRGQQVTLSCSPISGHRSVSWYQQTPGQGLQFLFEYFSETQRNKGNFPGRFSGRQFSNSRSEMNVSTLELGDSALYLCASSTAGRDTDTQYFGPGTRLTVL.

The chain couples TRBV4-1 to TRBJ1-4, with D unresolved. The CDR3 runs 16 residues. The germline V and J ends were trimmed by 0 bases and 0 bases, with 8 bases remaining between them. The germline V gene has CDR1 MGHRA and CDR2 YSYEKL. The CDR3 loop is CASSQEGSATNEKLFF. DNA of the CDR3: TGCGCCAGCAGCCAAGAAGGCAGCGCAACTAATGAAAAACTGTTTTTT.

Only a few counts were recorded for this clonotype. The chain carries TRBV20-1 and TRBJ1-5; 7 bases are shared with TRBD1. CDR1 DFQATT and CDR2 SNEGSKA come from the germline V gene (reference sequence). After removal of 5 bases from V and 5 bases from J, the junction contained 9 bases not matched to a gene. The length of the CDR3 is 14 residues. CDR3 coding DNA: TGCAGTGCTTTCAGGGGGGGTAGGGATCAGCCCCAGCATTTT. Translation gives CSAFRGGRDQPQHF.

The J gene is TRBJ2-7, the V gene TRBV5-4; D is perhaps TRBD2 (6 bases). Germline V gene lookup returns CDR1 SGHNT and CDR2 YYREEE (reference sequence). This CDR3 comprises 14 residues. The ends were cut back, 5 bases at V and 1 base at J, with 13 bases in the middle. The CDR3 DNA follows: TGTGCCAGCAGTCGGGGGTACGGGTCCTACGAGCAGTACTTC. Its translation is CASSRGYGSYEQYF.

The rearrangement joins TRBV11-2 to TRBJ1-2; D is unclear. Between the trimmed V and J ends, which lost 2 bases and 8 bases, there was a span of 15 bases. Looked up from germline, CDR1 is SGHAT and CDR2 is FQNNGV. The CDR3 runs to 14 residues. CDR3 nucleotides: TGTGCCAGCAGCTTACGTTCCATCAGAACCGGCTACACCTTC. This codes for CASSLRSIRTGYTF.

This clonotype was seen only a few times. V usage is TRBV4-3 and J usage is TRBJ2-3; D may be TRBD1 or TRBD2 (5 bases each). Germline V gives CDR1 LGHNA, CDR2 YSLEER. V gave up 6 bases and J gave up 5 bases, with 12 bases separating them. The CDR3 has 13 amino acids. The CDR3 DNA follows: TGCGCCAGCAGGCCCCGAGGGGTAGATACGCAGTATTTT. It is translated as CASRPRGVDTQYF.

This sequence joins TRBV5-1 and TRBJ2-5; 8 bases are a match to TRBD1. CDR3 length equals 14 residues. J gave up 3 bases and V 3 bases, and 4 bases lay outside the gene matches. Germline V lookup: CDR1 SGHRS, CDR2 YFSETQ. As DNA, the CDR3 is TGCGCCAGCAGCTCTGGACAGGGCAAAGAGACCCAGTACTTC. Amino acid sequence: CASSSGQGKETQYF.

The J gene is TRBJ2-4, the V gene TRBV7-9; 8 bases are shared with TRBD2. Germline V gene lookup returns CDR1 SEHNR and CDR2 FQNEAQ (reference sequence). Unmatched junction bases numbered 16, after V lost 3 bases and J lost 6 bases. The length of the CDR3 is 18 residues. The CDR3, as DNA: TGTGCCAGCAGCTTGCCTCCTCGGCTAGCGGGCGGCACAAACATTCAGTACTTC. Encoded protein: CASSLPPRLAGGTNIQYF.

This clonotype was seen only a few times. J is TRBJ1-6 and V is TRBV4-1; no clear D. This CDR3 region has 13 residues. Trimming removed 0 bases from V and 8 bases from J, with 5 bases in between. CDR1 is MGHRA and CDR2 is YSYEKL in the germline V gene. In DNA form, the CDR3 reads TGCGCCAGCAGCCAAGAGAATGATTCACCCCTCCACTTT. This sequence encodes CASSQENDSPLHF.

This clonotype was recorded many times. The V and J genes are TRBV7-9 and TRBJ2-3, with a possible D match to TRBD1 (7 bases). The CDR3 loop spans 16 amino acids. Deletions cut 5 bases from V and 2 bases from J, with 17 bases between. The germline CDR1 and CDR2 sequences are SEHNR and FQNEAQ (reference sequence). The CDR3 DNA reads TGTGCCAGCAGCCCCTGGCGGGGACAGCTCACAGATACGCAGTATTTT. Protein: CASSPWRGQLTDTQYF.

This clonotype was observed a few times. The CDR3 reads CASSLAGTEKETQYF. Written as DNA, the CDR3 is TGTGCCAGCAGCCTTGCCGGGACAGAAAAAGAGACCCAGTACTTC. The V and J genes are TRBV4-2 and TRBJ2-5; 7 bases fit TRBD1. This CDR3 is 15 amino acids long. Germline CDR1 and CDR2: LGHNA and YNFKEQ. With V trimmed by 4 bases and J by 3 bases, 8 bases remained unmatched.

This clonotype was picked up a small number of times. This chain joins TRBV5-4 and TRBJ2-3; 10 bases fit TRBD2. In germline, CDR1 is SGHNT, CDR2 YYREEE (reference sequence). The CDR3 is 16 residues long. V lost 2 bases to trimming and J lost 0 bases; unmatched junction nucleotides: 3. The CDR3 loop reads CASSLKRGGSTDTQYF. CDR3 DNA sequence: TGTGCCAGCAGCTTAAAGCGGGGGGGTAGCACAGATACGCAGTATTTT.

The CDR3 sequence is CASEGGMNTEAFF. For the CDR3, the DNA is TGTGCCAGTGAAGGGGGGATGAACACTGAAGCTTTCTTT. V usage is TRBV6-2 or TRBV6-3 and J usage is TRBJ1-1, with D tentatively TRBD1 (6 bases). Trimming took off 9 bases at V and 0 bases at J, with 11 bases between the two ends. CDR3 length: 13 residues. CDR1 is MNHEY and CDR2 is SVGEGT in the germline V gene.

The V and J genes are TRBV7-2 and TRBJ2-1; the match to TRBD1 covers 9 bases. Trimming removed 5 bases from V and 7 bases from J; junction bases left unmatched: 9. In germline, CDR1 is SGHTA, CDR2 FQGNSA. This CDR3 contains 15 residues. The CDR3 here is CASSQRRQGGNEQFF. The DNA of the CDR3 is TGTGCCAGCAGCCAGCGGAGACAGGGGGGTAATGAGCAGTTCTTC.

The V and J genes are TRBV20-1 and TRBJ2-1; the match to TRBD2 covers 8 bases. CDR1 is DFQATT and CDR2 is SNEGSKA in the germline V gene (reference sequence). CDR3 size: 15 residues. Unmatched junction bases numbered 6, after V lost 3 bases and J lost 2 bases. The CDR3 is CSARTPGLAYNEQFF. CDR3 coding DNA: TGCAGTGCTAGGACACCGGGACTAGCCTACAATGAGCAGTTCTTC.

This clonotype was counted between two and nine times. The chain is built from TRBV27 and TRBJ1-1, with unresolved D. V was cut by 8 bases and J by 6 bases, with 10 bases left in between. CDR3 size: 11 residues. The germline gives CDR1 MNHEY, CDR2 SMNVEV (reference sequence). The chain's CDR3 is CASGARSEAFF. CDR3 DNA: TGTGCCAGCGGTGCCAGGTCTGAAGCTTTCTTT.

This clonotype was found a few times. The chain links TRBV9 to TRBJ2-5; 10 bases line up with TRBD2. The CDR3 has 17 residues. The V segment lost 3 bases and the J segment 5 bases; nucleotides outside the gene matches: 13. Germline V gene lookup returns CDR1 SGDLS and CDR2 YYNGEE. The CDR3 here is CASSEGFGTSALETQYF. CDR3 DNA sequence: TGTGCCAGCAGCGAGGGGTTCGGGACTAGCGCCTTGGAGACCCAGTACTTC.